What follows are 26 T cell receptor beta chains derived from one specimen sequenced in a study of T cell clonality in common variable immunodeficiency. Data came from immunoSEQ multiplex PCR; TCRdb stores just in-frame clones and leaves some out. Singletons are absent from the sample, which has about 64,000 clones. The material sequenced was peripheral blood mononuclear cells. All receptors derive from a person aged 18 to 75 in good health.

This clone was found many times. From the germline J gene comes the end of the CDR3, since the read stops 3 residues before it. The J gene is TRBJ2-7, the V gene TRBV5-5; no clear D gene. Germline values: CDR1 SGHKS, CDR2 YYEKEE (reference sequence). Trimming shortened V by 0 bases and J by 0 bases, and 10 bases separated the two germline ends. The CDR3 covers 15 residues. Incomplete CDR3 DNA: TGTGCCAGCAGCTTGGACTTTAGCAGCTCCTACGAG. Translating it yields CASSLDFSSSYE. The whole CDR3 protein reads CASSLDFSSSYEQYF.

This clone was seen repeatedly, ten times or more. CDR3 DNA, as far as it was read: TGTGCCACCCAACCCAGGGGTTTAGGCCTTGGTAATGAG. The encoded protein is CATQPRGLGLGNE. The whole CDR3 protein is CATQPRGLGLGNEQFF. The chain uses TRBV28 and TRBJ2-1; perhaps TRBD1 as D (6 bases). The CDR3 goes on 3 residues after the read ends, and that part is filled in from the germline J gene. The CDR3 consists of 16 residues. Germline CDR1 is MDHEN and CDR2 is SYDVKM. V was shortened by 10 bases and J by 7 bases, with 26 bases between the two germline ends.

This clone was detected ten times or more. The CDR3 bases that were read are TGTGCCAGCAGCTTAACCGGACGGGGGACCGCCTCTGGGGCCAACGTC. This gives the protein CASSLTGRGTASGANV. The whole CDR3 is CASSLTGRGTASGANVLTF. The V and J genes are TRBV7-3 and TRBJ2-6; weak D call: TRBD2 (6 bases). The CDR3 extends 3 residues past the end of the read, so its final part is completed from the germline J gene. Germline CDR1 and CDR2: SGHTA and FQGTGA. The CDR3 length is 19 residues. V gave up 0 bases and J gave up 0 bases, with 15 bases separating them.

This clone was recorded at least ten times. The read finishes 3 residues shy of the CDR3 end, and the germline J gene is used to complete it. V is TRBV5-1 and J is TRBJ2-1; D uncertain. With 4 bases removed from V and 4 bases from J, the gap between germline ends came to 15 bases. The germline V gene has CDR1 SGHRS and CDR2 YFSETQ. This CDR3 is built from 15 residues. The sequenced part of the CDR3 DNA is TGCGCCAGCAGCCCGGGTTTTGGAAGTTACAATGAG. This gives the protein CASSPGFGSYNE. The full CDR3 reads CASSPGFGSYNEQFF.

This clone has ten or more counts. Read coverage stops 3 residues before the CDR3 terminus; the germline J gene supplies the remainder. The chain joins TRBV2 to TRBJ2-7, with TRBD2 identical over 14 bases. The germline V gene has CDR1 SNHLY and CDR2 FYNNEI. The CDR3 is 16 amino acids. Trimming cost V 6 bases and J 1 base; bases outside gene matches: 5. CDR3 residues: CASRTSGGAESYEQYF. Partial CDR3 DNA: TGTGCCAGCAGGACTAGCGGGGGGGCCGAGTCCTACGAG.

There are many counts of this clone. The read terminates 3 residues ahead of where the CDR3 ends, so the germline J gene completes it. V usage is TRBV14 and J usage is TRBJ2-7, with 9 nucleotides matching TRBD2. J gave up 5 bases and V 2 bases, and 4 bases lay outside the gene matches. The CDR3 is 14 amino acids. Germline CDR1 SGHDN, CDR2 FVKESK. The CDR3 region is CASSQLVAGDEQYF. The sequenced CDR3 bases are TGTGCCAGCAGCCAACTTGTAGCGGGGGACGAG.

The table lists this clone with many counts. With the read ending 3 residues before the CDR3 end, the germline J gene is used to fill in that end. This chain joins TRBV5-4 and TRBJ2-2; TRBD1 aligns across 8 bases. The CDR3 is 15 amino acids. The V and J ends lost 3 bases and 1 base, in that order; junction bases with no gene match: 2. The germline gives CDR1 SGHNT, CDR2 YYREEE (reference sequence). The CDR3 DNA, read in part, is TGTGCCAGCAGCTGGGGGACAGGGAACACCGGGGAG. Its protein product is CASSWGTGNTGE. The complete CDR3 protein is CASSWGTGNTGELFF. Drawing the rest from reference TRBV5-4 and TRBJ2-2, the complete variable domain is ETGVTQSPTHLIKTRGQQVTLRCSSQSGHNTVSWYQQALGQGPQFIFQYYREEENGRGNFPPRFSGLQFPNYSSELNVNALELDDSALYLCASSWGTGNTGELFFGEGSRLTVL.

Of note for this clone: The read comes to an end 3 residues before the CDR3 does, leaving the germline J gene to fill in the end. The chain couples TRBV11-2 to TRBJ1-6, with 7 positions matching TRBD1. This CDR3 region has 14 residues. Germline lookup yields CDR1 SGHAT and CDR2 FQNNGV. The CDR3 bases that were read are TGTGCCAGCAGCCAGACAGGGTCTGGCTCAACC. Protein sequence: CASSQTGSGST. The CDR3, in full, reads CASSQTGSGSTLHF.

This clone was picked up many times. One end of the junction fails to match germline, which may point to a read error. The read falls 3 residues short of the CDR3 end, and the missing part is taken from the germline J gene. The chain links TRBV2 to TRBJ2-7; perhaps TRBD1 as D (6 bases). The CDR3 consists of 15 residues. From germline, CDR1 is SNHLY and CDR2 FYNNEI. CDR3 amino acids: CASSEVTGDSYEQYF. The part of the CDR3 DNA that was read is TGTGCCAGCAGCGAAGTGACAGGCGACTCCTACGAG.

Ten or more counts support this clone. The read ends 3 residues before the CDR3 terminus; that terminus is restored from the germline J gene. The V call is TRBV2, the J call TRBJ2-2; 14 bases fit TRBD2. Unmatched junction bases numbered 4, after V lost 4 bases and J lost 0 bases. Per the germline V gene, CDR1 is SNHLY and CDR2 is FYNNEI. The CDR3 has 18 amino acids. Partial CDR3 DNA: TGTGCCAGCAGTGCCGGGACTAGCGGGGGAGCGAACACCGGGGAG. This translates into CASSAGTSGGANTGE. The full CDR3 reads CASSAGTSGGANTGELFF.

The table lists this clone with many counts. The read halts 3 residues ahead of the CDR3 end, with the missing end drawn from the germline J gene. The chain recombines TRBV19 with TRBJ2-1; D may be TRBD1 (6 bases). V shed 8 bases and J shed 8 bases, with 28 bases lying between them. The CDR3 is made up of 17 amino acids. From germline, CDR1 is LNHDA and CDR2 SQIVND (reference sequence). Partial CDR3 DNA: TGTGCCAGTCGAAATTTCCGGGACATCATTTCAGGGGATGAG. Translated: CASRNFRDIISGDE. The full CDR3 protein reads CASRNFRDIISGDEQFF.

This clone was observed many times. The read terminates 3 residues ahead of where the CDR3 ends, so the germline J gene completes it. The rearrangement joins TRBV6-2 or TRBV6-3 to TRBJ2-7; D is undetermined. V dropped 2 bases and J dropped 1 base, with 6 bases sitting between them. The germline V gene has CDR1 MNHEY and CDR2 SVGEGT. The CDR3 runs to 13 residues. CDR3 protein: CASSYDNSYEQYF. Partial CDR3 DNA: TGTGCCAGCAGTTACGACAATTCCTACGAG.

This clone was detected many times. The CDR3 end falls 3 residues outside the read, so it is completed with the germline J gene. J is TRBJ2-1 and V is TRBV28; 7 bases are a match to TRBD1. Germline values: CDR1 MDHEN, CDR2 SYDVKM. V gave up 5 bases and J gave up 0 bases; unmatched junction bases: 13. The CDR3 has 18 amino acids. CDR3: CASSVDRAFPSSYNEQFF. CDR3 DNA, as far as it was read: TGTGCCAGCAGTGTCGACAGGGCGTTTCCGAGCTCCTACAATGAG.

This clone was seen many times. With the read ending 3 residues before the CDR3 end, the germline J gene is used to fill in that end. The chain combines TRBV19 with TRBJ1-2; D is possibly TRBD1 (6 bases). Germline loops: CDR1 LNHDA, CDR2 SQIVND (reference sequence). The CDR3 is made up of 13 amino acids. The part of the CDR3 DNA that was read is TGTGCCAGTAGTATCCTTGGGGGCGGAGGC. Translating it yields CASSILGGGG. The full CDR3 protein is CASSILGGGGYTF.

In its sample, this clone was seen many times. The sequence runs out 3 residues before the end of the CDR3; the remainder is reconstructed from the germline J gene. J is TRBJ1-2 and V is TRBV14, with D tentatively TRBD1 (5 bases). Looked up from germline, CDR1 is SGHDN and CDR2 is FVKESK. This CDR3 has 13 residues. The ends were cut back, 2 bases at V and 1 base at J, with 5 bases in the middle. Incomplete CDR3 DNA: TGTGCCAGCAGCCAACAGGGTAACTATGGC. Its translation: CASSQQGNYG. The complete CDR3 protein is CASSQQGNYGYTF.

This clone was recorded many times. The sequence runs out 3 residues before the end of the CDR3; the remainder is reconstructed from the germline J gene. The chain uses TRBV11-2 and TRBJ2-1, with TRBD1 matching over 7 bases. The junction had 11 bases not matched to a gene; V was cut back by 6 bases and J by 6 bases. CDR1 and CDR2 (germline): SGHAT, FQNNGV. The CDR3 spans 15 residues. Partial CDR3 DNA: TGTGCCAGCAGGCAAACAGGGGTGGCGGGCAATGAG. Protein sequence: CASRQTGVAGNE. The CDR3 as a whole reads CASRQTGVAGNEQFF.

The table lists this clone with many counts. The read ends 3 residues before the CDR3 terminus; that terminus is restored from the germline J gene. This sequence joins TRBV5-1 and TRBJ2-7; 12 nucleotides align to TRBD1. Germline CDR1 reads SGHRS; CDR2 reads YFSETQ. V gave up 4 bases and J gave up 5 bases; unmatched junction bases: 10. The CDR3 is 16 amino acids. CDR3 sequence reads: CASSPRAGTGGHEQYF. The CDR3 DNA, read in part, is TGCGCCAGCAGCCCCCGCGCGGGGACAGGGGGCCACGAG. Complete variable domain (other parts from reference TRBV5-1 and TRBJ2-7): KAGVTQTPRYLIKTRGQQVTLSCSPISGHRSVSWYQQTPGQGLQFLFEYFSETQRNKGNFPGRFSGRQFSNSRSEMNVSTLELGDSALYLCASSPRAGTGGHEQYFGPGTRLTVT.

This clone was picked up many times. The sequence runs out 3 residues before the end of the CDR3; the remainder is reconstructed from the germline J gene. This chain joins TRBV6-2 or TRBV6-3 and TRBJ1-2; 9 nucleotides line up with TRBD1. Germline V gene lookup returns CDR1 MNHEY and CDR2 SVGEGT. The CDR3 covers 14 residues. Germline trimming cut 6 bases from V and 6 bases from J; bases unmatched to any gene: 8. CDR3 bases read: TGTGCCAGCAGACAACAGGGGGCGCGGGATGGC. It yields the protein CASRQQGARDG. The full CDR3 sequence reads CASRQQGARDGYTF.

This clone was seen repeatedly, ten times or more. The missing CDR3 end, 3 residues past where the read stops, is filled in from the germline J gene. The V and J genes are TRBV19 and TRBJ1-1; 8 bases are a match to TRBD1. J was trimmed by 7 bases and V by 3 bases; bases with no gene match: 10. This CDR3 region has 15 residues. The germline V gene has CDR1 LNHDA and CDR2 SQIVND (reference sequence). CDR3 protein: CASSIAGGASGEAFF. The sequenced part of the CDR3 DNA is TGTGCCAGTAGTATTGCAGGGGGCGCATCGGGTGAA.

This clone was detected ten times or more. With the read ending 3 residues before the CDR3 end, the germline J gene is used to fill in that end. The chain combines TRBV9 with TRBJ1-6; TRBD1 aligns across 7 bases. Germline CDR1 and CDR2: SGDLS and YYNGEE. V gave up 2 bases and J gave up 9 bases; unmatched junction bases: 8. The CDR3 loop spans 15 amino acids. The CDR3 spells CASSVSGTESSPLHF. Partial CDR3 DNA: TGTGCCAGCAGCGTGTCCGGGACAGAGTCTTCACCC.

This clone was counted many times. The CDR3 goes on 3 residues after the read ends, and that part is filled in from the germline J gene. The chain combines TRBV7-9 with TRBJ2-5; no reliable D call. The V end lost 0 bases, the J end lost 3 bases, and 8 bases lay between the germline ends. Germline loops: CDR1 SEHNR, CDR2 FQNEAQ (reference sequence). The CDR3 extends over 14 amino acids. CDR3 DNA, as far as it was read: TGTGCCAGCAGCTTAGCGCAGTCTGAAGAGACC. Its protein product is CASSLAQSEET. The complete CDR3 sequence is CASSLAQSEETQYF.

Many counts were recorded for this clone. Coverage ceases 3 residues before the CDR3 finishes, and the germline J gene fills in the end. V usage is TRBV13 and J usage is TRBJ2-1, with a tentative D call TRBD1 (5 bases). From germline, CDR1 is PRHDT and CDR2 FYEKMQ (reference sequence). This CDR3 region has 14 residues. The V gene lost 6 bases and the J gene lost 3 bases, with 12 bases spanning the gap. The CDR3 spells CASRKKTDYNEQFF. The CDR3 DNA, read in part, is TGTGCCAGCAGGAAGAAGACAGACTACAATGAG.

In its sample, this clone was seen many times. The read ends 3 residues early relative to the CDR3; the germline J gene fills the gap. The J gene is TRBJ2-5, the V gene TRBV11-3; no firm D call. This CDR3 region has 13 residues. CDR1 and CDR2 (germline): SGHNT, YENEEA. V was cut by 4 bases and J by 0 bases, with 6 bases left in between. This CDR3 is CASSSRDQETQYF. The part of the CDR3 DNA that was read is TGTGCCAGCAGCTCACGGGACCAAGAGACC.

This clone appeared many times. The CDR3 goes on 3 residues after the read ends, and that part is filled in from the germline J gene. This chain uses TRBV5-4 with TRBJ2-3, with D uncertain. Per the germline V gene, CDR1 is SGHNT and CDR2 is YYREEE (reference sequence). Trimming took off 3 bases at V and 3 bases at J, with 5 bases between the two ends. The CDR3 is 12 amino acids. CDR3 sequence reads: CASSSGTDTQYF. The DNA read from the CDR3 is TGTGCCAGCAGCTCAGGAACAGATACG.

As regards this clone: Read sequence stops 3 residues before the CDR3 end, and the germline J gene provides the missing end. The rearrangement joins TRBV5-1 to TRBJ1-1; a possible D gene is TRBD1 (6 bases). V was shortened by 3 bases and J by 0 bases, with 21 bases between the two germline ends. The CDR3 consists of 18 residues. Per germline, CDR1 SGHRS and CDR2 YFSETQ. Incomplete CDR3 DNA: TGCGCCAGCAGCTCGCTACTAAGGACAGCGAACCTGAACACTGAA. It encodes CASSSLLRTANLNTE. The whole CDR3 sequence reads CASSSLLRTANLNTEAFF.

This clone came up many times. The CDR3 loop is CSAREQQGTGNTIYF. CDR3 DNA, as far as it was read: TGCAGTGCTAGAGAACAACAGGGAACTGGAAACACC. The V gene is TRBV20-1, the J gene TRBJ1-3; possible D gene TRBD1, 6 bases. Read data end 3 residues before the CDR3 end; the end is taken from the germline J gene. This CDR3 comprises 15 residues. V was cut by 0 bases and J by 2 bases, with 11 bases left in between. Germline V CDR1 and CDR2: DFQATT, SNEGSKA (reference sequence).